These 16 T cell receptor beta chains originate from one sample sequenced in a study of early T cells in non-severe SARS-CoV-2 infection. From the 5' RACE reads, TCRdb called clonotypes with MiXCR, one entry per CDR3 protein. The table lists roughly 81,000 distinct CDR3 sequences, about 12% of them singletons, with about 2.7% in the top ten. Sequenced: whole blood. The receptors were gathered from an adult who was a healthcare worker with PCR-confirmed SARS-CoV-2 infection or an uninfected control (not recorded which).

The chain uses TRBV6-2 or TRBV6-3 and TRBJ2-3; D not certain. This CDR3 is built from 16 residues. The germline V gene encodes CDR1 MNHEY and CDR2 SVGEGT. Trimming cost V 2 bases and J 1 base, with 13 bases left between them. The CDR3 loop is CASSYGQPSGTDTQYF. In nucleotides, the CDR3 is TGTGCCAGCAGTTACGGTCAGCCTTCAGGCACAGATACGCAGTATTTT.

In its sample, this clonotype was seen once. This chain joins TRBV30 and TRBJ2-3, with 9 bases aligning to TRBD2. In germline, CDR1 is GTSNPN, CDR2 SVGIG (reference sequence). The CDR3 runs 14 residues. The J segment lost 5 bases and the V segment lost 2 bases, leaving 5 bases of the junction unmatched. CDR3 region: CAWSRRGGVDTQYF. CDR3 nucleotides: TGTGCCTGGAGTAGGCGGGGGGGCGTAGATACGCAGTATTTT.

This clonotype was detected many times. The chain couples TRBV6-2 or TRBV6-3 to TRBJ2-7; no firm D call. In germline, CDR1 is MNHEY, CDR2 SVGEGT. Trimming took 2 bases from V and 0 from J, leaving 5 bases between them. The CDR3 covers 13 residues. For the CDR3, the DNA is TGTGCCAGCAGTTACCTCGCCTCCTACGAGCAGTACTTC. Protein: CASSYLASYEQYF.

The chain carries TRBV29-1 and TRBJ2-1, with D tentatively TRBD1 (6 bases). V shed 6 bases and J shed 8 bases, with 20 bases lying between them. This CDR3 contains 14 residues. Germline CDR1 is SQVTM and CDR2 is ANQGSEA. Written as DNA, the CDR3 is TGCAGCGTCCTGCTTGGACAGCTTAGGGATGAGCAGTTCTTC. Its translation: CSVLLGQLRDEQFF.

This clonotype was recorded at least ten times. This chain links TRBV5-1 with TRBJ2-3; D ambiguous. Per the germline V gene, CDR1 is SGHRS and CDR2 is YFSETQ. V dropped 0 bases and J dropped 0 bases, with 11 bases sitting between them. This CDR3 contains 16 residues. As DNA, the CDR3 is TGCGCCAGCAGCTTGGAACAGACACCTAGCACAGATACGCAGTATTTT. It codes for CASSLEQTPSTDTQYF. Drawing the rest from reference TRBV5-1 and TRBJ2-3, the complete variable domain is KAGVTQTPRYLIKTRGQQVTLSCSPISGHRSVSWYQQTPGQGLQFLFEYFSETQRNKGNFPGRFSGRQFSNSRSEMNVSTLELGDSALYLCASSLEQTPSTDTQYFGPGTRLTVL.

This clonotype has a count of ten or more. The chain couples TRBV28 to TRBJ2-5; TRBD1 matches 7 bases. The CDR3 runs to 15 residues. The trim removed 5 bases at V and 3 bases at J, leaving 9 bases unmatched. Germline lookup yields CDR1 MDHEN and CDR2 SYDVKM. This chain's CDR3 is CASSPAGTVKETQYF. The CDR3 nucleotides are TGTGCCAGCAGTCCTGCCGGGACAGTGAAAGAGACCCAGTACTTC.

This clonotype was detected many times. CDR3 sequence reads: CASSLEGGGYGYTF. The CDR3 DNA reads TGCGCCAGCAGCTTGGAAGGAGGGGGCTATGGCTACACCTTC. The chain carries TRBV5-1 and TRBJ1-2, with a possible D match to TRBD1 (6 bases). Deletions cut 0 bases from V and 4 bases from J, with 10 bases between. Germline lookup yields CDR1 SGHRS and CDR2 YFSETQ. There are 14 residues in the CDR3.

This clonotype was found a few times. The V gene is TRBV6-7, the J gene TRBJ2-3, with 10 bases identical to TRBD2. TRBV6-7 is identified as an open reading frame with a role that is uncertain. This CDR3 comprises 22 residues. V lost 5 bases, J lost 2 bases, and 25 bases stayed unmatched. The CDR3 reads CASSATYGLAGVSRFVTDTQYF. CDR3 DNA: TGTGCCAGCAGTGCTACTTATGGGCTAGCGGGGGTAAGCAGGTTCGTCACAGATACGCAGTATTTT.

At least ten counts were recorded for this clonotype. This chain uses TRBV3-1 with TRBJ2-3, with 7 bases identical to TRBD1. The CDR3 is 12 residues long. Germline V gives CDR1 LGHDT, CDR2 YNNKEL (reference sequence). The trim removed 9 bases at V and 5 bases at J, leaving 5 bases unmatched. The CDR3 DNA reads TGTGCCAGTAACAGGGGTGGAGATACGCAGTATTTT. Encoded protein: CASNRGGDTQYF.

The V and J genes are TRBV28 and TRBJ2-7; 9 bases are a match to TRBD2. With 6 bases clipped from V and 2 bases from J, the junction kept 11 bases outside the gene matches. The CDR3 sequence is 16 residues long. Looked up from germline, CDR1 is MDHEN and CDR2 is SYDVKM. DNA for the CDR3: TGTGCCAGCAGCCCCACGTCTGGGACTAGCCCCTACGAGCAGTACTTC. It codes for CASSPTSGTSPYEQYF. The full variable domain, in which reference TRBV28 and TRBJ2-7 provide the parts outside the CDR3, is DVKVTQSSRYLVKRTGEKVFLECVQDMDHENMFWYRQDPGLGLRLIYFSYDVKMKEKGDIPEGYSVSREKKERFSLILESASTNQTSMYLCASSPTSGTSPYEQYFGPGTRLTVT.

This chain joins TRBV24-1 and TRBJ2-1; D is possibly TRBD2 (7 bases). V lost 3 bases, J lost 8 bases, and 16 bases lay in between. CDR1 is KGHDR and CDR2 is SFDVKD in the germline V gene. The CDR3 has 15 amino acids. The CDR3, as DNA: TGTGCCACCAGTGATCGGGGGGCTTTCGTAGATGAGCAGTTCTTC. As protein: CATSDRGAFVDEQFF.

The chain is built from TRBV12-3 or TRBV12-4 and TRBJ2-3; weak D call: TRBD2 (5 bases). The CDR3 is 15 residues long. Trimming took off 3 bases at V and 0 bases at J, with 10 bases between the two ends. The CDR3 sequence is CASSFSRTSTDTQYF. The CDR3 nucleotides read TGTGCCAGCAGTTTTTCGCGGACTAGCACAGATACGCAGTATTTT.

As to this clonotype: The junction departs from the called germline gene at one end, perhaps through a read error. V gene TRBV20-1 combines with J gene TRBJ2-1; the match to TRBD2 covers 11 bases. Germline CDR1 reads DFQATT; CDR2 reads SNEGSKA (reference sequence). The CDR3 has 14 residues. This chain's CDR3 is CSARDQLAGAEQSF. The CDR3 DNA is TGCAGTGCTAGAGATCAACTAGCGGGAGCCGAGCAGTCCTTC.

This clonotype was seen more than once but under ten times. CDR3 amino acids: CAWSVRELNIQYF. CDR3 coding DNA: TGTGCCTGGAGTGTACGAGAATTAAACATTCAGTACTTC. The chain uses TRBV30 and TRBJ2-4; D unclear. The germline CDR1 and CDR2 sequences are GTSNPN and SVGIG (reference sequence). Trimming removed 0 bases from V and 6 bases from J, with 9 bases in between. This CDR3 contains 13 residues.

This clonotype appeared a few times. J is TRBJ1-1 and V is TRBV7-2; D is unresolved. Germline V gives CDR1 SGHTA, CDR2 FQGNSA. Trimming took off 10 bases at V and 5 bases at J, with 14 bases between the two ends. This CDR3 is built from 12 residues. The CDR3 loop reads CATPTPRTEAFF. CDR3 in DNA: TGTGCCACCCCGACCCCGCGGACTGAAGCTTTCTTT.

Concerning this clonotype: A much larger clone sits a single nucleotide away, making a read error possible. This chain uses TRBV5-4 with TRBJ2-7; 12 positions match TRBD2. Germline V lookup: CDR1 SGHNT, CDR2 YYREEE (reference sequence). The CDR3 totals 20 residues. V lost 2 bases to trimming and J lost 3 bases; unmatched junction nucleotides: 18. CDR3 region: CASSLPKDVTSGSHHYEQYF. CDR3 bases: TGTGCCAGCAGCTTACCTAAAGACGTGACTAGCGGGAGCCACCACTACGAGCAGTACTTC.